This passage covers 16 T cell receptor beta chains from one sample sequenced in a study of radiation and T cells in renal cell carcinoma. The sample's time point: blood 4 weeks post-SBRT, at nephrectomy. Documented treatment: 15 Gy SBRT to primary tumor, nephrectomy 4 weeks later. Here immunoSEQ multiplex PCR was the method, and the copy in TCRdb shows in-frame clones only, minus some. The sample includes around 95,000 clones, around 83% seen only once; the top ten take approximately 6.9%. Sequenced material: blood, taken from a patient whose treatment included radiotherapy and nephrectomy. The receptors stem from a man aged 55-75 years with renal cell carcinoma.

The chain couples TRBV11-2 to TRBJ2-7, with D uncertain. The CDR3 runs 14 residues. Germline V lookup: CDR1 SGHAT, CDR2 FQNNGV. V was trimmed by 4 bases and J by 5 bases, leaving 15 bases between them. DNA of the CDR3: TGTGCCAGCAGCTCATTTCGACAAGAGGACGAGCAGTACTTC. This gives the protein CASSSFRQEDEQYF. Using reference TRBV11-2 and TRBJ2-7 for the parts outside the CDR3, the full variable domain is EAGVAQSPRYKIIEKRQSVAFWCNPISGHATLYWYQQILGQGPKLLIQFQNNGVVDDSQLPKDRFSAERLKGVDSTLKIQPAKLEDSAVYLCASSSFRQEDEQYFGPGTRLTVT.

The chain combines TRBV13 with TRBJ2-7, with 11 positions matching TRBD2. Trimming cost V 1 base and J 4 bases; bases outside gene matches: 15. CDR1 and CDR2 (germline): PRHDT, FYEKMQ (reference sequence). This CDR3 contains 19 residues. The CDR3 sequence: CASSLVTPLAGGPLYEQYF. The CDR3 DNA sequence: TGTGCCAGCAGCTTAGTTACCCCTCTAGCGGGAGGCCCACTATACGAGCAGTACTTC. Full variable domain (remainder filled in from reference TRBV13 and TRBJ2-7): AAGVIQSPRHLIKEKRETATLKCYPIPRHDTVYWYQQGPGQDPQFLISFYEKMQSDKGSIPDRFSAQQFSDYHSELNMSSLELGDSALYFCASSLVTPLAGGPLYEQYFGPGTRLTVT.

The J gene is TRBJ2-1, the V gene TRBV7-9; D gene ambiguous. Between the trimmed V and J ends, which lost 1 base and 2 bases, there was a span of 15 bases. The CDR3 runs to 17 residues. Per the germline V gene, CDR1 is SEHNR and CDR2 is FQNEAQ (reference sequence). This CDR3 reads CASSLGVSGATYNEQFF. As DNA, the CDR3 is TGTGCCAGCAGCTTAGGGGTTTCAGGAGCGACCTACAATGAGCAGTTCTTC.

V and J are TRBV18 and TRBJ1-2; a weak D match, TRBD1 (5 bases). V lost 0 bases, J lost 4 bases, and 9 bases lay in between. The germline CDR1 and CDR2 sequences are KGHSH and LQKENI. The CDR3 contains 14 residues. The CDR3 sequence: CASSPPTDGYGYTF. CDR3 nucleotide sequence: TGTGCCAGCTCACCACCGACAGACGGCTATGGCTACACCTTC.

Written as DNA, the CDR3 is TGTGCCAGCAGCCAGAGGGGTGTGCGGCCCTACGAGCAGTACTTC. Encoded protein: CASSQRGVRPYEQYF. This chain connects TRBV7-9 to TRBJ2-7; perhaps D is TRBD1 or TRBD2 (5 bases each). CDR3 length: 15 amino acids. Germline assignment: CDR1 SEHNR and CDR2 FQNEAQ (reference sequence). The ends were cut back, 5 bases at V and 2 bases at J, with 16 bases in the middle.

The genes are TRBV6-1 and TRBJ1-4, with unresolved D. Germline CDR1 MNHNS, CDR2 SASEGT. The CDR3 is 15 amino acids. Trimming left V 3 bases short and J 1 base short, with 9 bases between. CDR3 DNA: TGTGCCAGCAGTGAGTCGTGGCGAACTAATGAAAAACTGTTTTTT. Amino acid sequence: CASSESWRTNEKLFF.

The V call is TRBV19, the J call TRBJ1-4; D gene uncertain. Trimming pared 7 bases from V and 5 bases from J, leaving 17 bases between. This CDR3 contains 15 residues. Germline V CDR1 and CDR2: LNHDA, SQIVND (reference sequence). The CDR3 spells CASNRAASTNEKLFF. The CDR3 bases are TGTGCCAGTAACCGGGCAGCCTCTACGAATGAAAAACTGTTTTTT.

In DNA, the CDR3 is TGTGCCAGCAGCTTATACCCTAGCGGGAGCTCAAGCTCCTACAATGAGCAGTTCTTC. It translates to CASSLYPSGSSSSYNEQFF. The V and J genes are TRBV7-6 and TRBJ2-1; 10 bases line up with TRBD2. The trim removed 2 bases at V and 0 bases at J, leaving 10 bases unmatched. The CDR3 contains 19 residues. The V gene's germline CDR1 is SGHVS and CDR2 FNYEAQ.

Turning to this clone: This likely comes from a read error, as the CDR3 has no conserved phenylalanine or tryptophan at its end. The DNA is omitted, as the CDR3 cannot be located on it reliably, and the CDR3 follows TCRdb's listing. The chain employs TRBV5-4 and TRBJ1-2; the table assigns TRBD1, which was not confirmed against the DNA. CDR1 is SGHNT and CDR2 is YYREEE in the germline V gene (reference sequence). The CDR3 extends over 13 residues, inclusive of both ends. The CDR3 is CASSLAGTGAVSL.

The V call is TRBV25-1, the J call TRBJ2-2, with D perhaps TRBD1 or TRBD2 (5 bases each). This CDR3 is 16 amino acids long. Germline lookup yields CDR1 MGHDK and CDR2 SYGVNS. The V gene lost 7 bases and the J gene lost 0 bases, with 15 bases spanning the gap. The CDR3 loop reads CASKPVGTANTGELFF. The CDR3 DNA follows: TGTGCCAGCAAACCCGTGGGGACGGCGAACACCGGGGAGCTGTTTTTT.

This sequence joins TRBV19 and TRBJ2-7; no clear D. This CDR3 is 14 amino acids long. Germline V gives CDR1 LNHDA, CDR2 SQIVND (reference sequence). Trimming stripped 3 bases from V and 2 bases from J, with 11 bases between. The CDR3 DNA reads as TGTGCCAGTAGTATTTACGGCGGAACCTACGAGCAGTACTTC. Translating it yields CASSIYGGTYEQYF.

The chain employs TRBV7-7 and TRBJ2-2, with 8 bases matching TRBD1. Germline V gives CDR1 SSHAT, CDR2 FNYEAQ (reference sequence). The CDR3 runs 12 residues. V trimming: 5 bases; J trimming: 11 bases; junction bases outside the gene matches: 4. The CDR3 loop is CASSPGQGELFF. The CDR3 nucleotides read TGTGCCAGCAGCCCCGGACAGGGTGAGCTGTTTTTT.

The CDR3 nucleotides are TGTGCCAGCAGCTCCCGGACAGGACCGACCTACGAGCAGTACTTC. It encodes CASSSRTGPTYEQYF. This chain joins TRBV7-8 and TRBJ2-7, with 7 positions matching TRBD1. Losses at the gene ends were 4 bases for V and 2 bases for J; bases not matched to a gene: 8. Germline CDR1 and CDR2: SGHVS and FQNEAQ. The length of the CDR3 is 15 residues.

The rearrangement uses TRBV6-1 and TRBJ1-4, with 10 bases lining up with TRBD1. V dropped 4 bases and J dropped 8; count of bases not matched to a gene: 7. There are 15 residues in the CDR3. In germline, CDR1 is MNHNS, CDR2 SASEGT. CDR3 protein: CASSGRQGAWEKLFF. As DNA, the CDR3 is TGTGCCAGCAGTGGTAGACAGGGGGCTTGGGAAAAACTGTTTTTT.

The CDR3 region is CATSWGLAGETGELFF. CDR3 in DNA: TGTGCCACCAGCTGGGGACTAGCGGGAGAAACCGGGGAGCTGTTTTTT. The V gene is TRBV15, the J gene TRBJ2-2; 14 bases are a match to TRBD2. Germline V gene sequence: CDR1 LNHNV, CDR2 YYDKDF (reference sequence). V trimming: 5 bases; J trimming: 5 bases; junction bases outside the gene matches: 4. This CDR3 is 16 amino acids long.

V is TRBV9 and J is TRBJ2-2; possible D gene TRBD1, 5 bases. The CDR3 is 15 amino acids. Germline V gene sequence: CDR1 SGDLS, CDR2 YYNGEE. V dropped 1 base and J dropped 1 base, with 8 bases sitting between them. The CDR3 spells CASSVQGVNTGELFF. The CDR3 region has the DNA TGTGCCAGCAGCGTACAAGGGGTGAACACCGGGGAGCTGTTTTTT.